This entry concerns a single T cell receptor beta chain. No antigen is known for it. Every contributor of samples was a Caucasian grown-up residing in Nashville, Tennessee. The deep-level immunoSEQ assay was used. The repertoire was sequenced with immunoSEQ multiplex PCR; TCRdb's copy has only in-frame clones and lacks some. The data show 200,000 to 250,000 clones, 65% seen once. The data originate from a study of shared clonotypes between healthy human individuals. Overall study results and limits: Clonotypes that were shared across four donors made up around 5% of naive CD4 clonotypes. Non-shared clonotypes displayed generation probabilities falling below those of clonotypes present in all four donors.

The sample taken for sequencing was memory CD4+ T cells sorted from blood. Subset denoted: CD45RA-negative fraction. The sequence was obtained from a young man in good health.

CDR3 DNA sequence: TGCGCCAGCAGCTTGGGGCAGGTGGGGTACAATGAGCAGTTCTTC. Translation: CASSLGQVGYNEQFF. The V call is TRBV5-1, the J call TRBJ2-1; no reliable D call. The CDR3 extends over 15 amino acids. Germline V gene lookup returns CDR1 SGHRS and CDR2 YFSETQ. The V end lost 0 bases, the J end lost 4 bases, and 11 bases lay between the germline ends. The variable domain in full, completed from reference TRBV5-1 and TRBJ2-1, reads KAGVTQTPRYLIKTRGQQVTLSCSPISGHRSVSWYQQTPGQGLQFLFEYFSETQRNKGNFPGRFSGRQFSNSRSEMNVSTLELGDSALYLCASSLGQVGYNEQFFGPGTRLTVL.